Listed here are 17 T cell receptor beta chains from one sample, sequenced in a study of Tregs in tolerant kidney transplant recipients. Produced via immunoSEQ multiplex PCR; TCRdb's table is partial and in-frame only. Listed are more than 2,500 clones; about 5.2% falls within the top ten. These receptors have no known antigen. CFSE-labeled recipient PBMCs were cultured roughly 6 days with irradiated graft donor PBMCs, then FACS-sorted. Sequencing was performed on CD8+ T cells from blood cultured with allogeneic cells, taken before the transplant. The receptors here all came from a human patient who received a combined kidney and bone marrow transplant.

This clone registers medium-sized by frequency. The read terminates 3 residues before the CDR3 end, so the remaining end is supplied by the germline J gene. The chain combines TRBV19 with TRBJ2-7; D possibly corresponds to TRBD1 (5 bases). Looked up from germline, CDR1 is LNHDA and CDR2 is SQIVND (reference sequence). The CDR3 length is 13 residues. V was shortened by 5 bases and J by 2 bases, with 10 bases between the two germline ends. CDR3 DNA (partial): TGTGCCAGTAGTCCAACAGGAACCTACGAG. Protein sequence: CASSPTGTYE. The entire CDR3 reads CASSPTGTYEQYF.

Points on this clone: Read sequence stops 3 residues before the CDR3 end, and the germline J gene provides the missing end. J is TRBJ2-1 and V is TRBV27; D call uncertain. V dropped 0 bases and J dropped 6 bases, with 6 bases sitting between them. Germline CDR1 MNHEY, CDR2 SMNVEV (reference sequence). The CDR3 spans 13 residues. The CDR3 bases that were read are TGTGCCAGCAGTTTATCCCCCTTCAATGAG. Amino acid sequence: CASSLSPFNE. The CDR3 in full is CASSLSPFNEQFF.

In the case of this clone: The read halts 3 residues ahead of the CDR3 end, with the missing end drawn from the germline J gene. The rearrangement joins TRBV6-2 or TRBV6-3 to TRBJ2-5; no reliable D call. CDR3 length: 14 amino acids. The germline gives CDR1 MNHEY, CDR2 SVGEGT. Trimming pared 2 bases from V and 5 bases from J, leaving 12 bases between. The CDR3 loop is CASSYVAVLETQYF. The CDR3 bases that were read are TGTGCCAGCAGTTACGTTGCGGTTTTGGAGACC.

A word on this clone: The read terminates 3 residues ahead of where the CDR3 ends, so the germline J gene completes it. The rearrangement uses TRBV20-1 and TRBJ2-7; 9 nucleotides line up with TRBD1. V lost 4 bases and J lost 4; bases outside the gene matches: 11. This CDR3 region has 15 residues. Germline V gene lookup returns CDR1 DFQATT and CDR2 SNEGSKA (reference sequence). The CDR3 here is CSATHRDRDEYEQYF. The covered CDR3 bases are TGCAGTGCTACGCACCGGGACAGGGATGAGTACGAG.

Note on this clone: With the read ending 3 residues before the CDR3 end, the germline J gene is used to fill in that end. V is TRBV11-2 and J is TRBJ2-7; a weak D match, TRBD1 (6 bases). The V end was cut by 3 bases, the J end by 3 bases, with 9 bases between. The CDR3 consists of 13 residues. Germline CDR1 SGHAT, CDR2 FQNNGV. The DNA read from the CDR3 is TGTGCCAGCAGCTTGCACAGGGACTACGAG. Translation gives CASSLHRDYE. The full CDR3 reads CASSLHRDYEQYF.

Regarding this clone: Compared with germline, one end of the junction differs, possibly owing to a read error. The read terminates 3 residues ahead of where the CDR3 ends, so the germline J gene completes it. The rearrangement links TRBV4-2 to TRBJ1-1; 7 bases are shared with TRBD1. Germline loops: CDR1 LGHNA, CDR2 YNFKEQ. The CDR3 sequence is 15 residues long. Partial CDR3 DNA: TGCGCCAGCAGCAAACGACAGGGAGTGAACACTGAA. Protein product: CASSKRQGVNTE. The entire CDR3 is CASSKRQGVNTEAFF.

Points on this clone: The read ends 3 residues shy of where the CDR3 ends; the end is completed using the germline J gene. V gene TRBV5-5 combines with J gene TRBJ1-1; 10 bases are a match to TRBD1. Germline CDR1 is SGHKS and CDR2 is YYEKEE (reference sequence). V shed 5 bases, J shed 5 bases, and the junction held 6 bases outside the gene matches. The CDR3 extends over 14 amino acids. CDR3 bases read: TGTGCCAGCAGGTATGACAGGGGGCGGACTGAA. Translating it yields CASRYDRGRTE. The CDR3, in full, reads CASRYDRGRTEAFF.

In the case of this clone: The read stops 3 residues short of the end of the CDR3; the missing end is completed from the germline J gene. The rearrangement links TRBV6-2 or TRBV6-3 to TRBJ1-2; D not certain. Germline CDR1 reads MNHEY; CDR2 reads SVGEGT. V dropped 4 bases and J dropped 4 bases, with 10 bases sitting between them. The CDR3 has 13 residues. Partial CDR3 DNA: TGTGCCAGCAGTTTCGACAACCGCTATGGC. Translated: CASSFDNRYG. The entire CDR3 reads CASSFDNRYGYTF.

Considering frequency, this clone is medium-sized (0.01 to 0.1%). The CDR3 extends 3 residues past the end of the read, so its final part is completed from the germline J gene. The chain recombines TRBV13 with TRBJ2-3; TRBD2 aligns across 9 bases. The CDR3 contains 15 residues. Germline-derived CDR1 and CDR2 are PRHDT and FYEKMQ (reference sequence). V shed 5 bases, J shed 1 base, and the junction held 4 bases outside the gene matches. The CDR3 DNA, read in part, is TGTGCCAGCAGCCCGCGGGGGGGCCGCACAGATACG. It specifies CASSPRGGRTDT. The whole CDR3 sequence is CASSPRGGRTDTQYF. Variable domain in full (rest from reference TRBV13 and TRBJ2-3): AAGVIQSPRHLIKEKRETATLKCYPIPRHDTVYWYQQGPGQDPQFLISFYEKMQSDKGSIPDRFSAQQFSDYHSELNMSSLELGDSALYFCASSPRGGRTDTQYFGPGTRLTVL.

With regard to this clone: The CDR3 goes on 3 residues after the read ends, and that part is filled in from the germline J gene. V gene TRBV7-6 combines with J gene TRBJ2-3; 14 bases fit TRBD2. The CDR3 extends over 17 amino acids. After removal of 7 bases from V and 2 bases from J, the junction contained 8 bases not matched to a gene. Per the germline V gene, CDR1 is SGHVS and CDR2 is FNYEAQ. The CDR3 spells CASTKGTSGGTTDTQYF. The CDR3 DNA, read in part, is TGTGCCAGCACTAAAGGGACTAGCGGGGGTACCACAGATACG.

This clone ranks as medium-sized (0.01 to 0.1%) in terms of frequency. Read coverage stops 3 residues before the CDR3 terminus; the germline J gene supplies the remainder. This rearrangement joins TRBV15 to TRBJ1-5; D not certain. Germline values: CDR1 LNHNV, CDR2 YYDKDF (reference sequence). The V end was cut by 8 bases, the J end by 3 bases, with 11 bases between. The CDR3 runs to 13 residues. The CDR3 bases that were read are TGTGCCACCGGCGTACAGCTCAATCAGCCC. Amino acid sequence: CATGVQLNQP. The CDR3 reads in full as CATGVQLNQPQHF. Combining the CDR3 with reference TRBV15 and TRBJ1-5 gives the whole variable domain DAMVIQNPRYQVTQFGKPVTLSCSQTLNHNVMYWYQQKSSQAPKLLFHYYDKDFNNEADTPDNFQSRRPNTSFCFLDIRSPGLGDTAMYLCATGVQLNQPQHFGDGTRLSIL.

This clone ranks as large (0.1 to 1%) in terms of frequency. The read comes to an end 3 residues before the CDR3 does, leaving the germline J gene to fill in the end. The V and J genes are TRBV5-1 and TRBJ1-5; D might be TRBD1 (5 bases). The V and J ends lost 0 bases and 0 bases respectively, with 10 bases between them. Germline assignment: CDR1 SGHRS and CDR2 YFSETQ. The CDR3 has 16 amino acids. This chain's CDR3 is CASSLVREGSNQPQHF. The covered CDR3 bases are TGCGCCAGCAGCTTGGTCAGGGAGGGTAGCAATCAGCCC.

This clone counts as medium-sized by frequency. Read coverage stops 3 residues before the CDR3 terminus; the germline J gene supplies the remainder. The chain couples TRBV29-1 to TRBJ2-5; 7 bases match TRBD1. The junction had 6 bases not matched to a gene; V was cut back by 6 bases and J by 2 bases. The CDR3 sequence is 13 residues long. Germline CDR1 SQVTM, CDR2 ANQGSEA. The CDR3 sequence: CSVEWDRQETQYF. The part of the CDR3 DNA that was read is TGCAGCGTAGAGTGGGACAGACAAGAGACC.

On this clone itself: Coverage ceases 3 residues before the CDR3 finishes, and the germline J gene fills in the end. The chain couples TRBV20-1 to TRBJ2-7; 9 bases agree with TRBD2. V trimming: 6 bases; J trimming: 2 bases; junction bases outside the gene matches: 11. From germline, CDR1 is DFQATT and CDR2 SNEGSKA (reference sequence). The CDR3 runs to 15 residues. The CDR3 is CSADHSGSVTYEQYF. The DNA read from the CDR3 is TGCAGTGCAGATCATAGCGGGAGTGTCACCTACGAG.

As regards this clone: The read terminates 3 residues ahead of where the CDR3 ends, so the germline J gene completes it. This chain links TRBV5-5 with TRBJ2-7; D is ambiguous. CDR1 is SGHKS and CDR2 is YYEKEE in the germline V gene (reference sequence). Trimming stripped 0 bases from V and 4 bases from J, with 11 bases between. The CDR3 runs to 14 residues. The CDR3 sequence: CASSLVTENYEQYF. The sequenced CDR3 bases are TGTGCCAGCAGCTTGGTTACTGAAAATTACGAG.

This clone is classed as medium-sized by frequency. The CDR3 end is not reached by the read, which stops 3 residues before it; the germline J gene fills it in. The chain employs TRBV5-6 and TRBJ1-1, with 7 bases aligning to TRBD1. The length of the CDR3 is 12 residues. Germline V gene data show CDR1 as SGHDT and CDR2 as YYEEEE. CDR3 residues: CASTLGQLEAFF. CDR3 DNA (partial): TGTGCCAGCACCCTGGGACAGCTAGAA.

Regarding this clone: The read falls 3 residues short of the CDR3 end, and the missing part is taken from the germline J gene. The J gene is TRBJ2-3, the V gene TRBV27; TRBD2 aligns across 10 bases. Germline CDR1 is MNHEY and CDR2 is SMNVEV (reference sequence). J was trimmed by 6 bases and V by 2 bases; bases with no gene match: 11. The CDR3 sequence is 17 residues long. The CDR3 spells CASSLLRTSGSGDTQYF. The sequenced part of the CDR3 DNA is TGTGCCAGCAGTTTACTGAGGACTAGCGGTTCGGGGGATACG.